This TCR beta chain derives from a study of blood T cells in healthy people across ages. Then a second PCR, running about 7 to 11 cycles, was carried out with a sample-barcoded 5' primer and a J-beta primer mix. TCRdb processed the 5' RACE reads anew with MiXCR; each CDR3 protein has one entry. Of 1,500,000 or so distinct CDR3 sequences in the sample, approximately 43% are singletons; the top ten hold around 4%. Germline V CDR1 and CDR2: SEHNR, FQNEAQ (reference sequence). The CDR3 runs 20 residues. V was pared by 5 bases and J by 0 bases, with 17 bases of the junction left unmatched. In its sample, this clonotype was seen a few times.

Sequenced input: blood. This receptor was obtained from a woman aged 18-35 years in good health. The J gene is TRBJ2-7, the V gene TRBV7-9; 12 positions agree with TRBD2. CDR3 region: CASSPRGLAGRKLSSYEQYF. CDR3 DNA: TGTGCCAGCAGCCCCCGCGGACTAGCGGGGCGGAAATTAAGCTCCTACGAGCAGTACTTC. Based on the CDR3 plus reference TRBV7-9 and TRBJ2-7, the full variable domain is DTGVSQNPRHKITKRGQNVTFRCDPISEHNRLYWYRQTLGQGPEFLTYFQNEAQLEKSRLLSDRFSAERPKGSFSTLEIQRTEQGDSAMYLCASSPRGLAGRKLSSYEQYFGPGTRLTVT.